The clone carrying this T cell receptor beta chain was observed once. Authors' data handling: Reference gene primer amplification yielded estimated nucleated cell counts. Libraries were prepared by immunoSEQ multiplex PCR; TCRdb keeps only in-frame clonotypes and omits some of them. The D gene and trimming were derived from the DNA, and the V and J assignments and clone size from that table. This table has around 200,000 clones, more than 75% appearing once. The data originate from a study of blood T cell repertoires in COVID-19. As for the study in general: PBMCs, B-cell-depleted T cells, or T cells were the source of the cDNA or gDNA that made up the material.

CDR3 length equals 15 residues. V lost 8 bases to trimming and J lost 1 base, with 14 bases between them. The V gene's germline CDR1 is MDHEN and CDR2 SYDVKM. The rearrangement joins TRBV28 to TRBJ1-4; D is unresolved. The TCR sequence derives from a man in his forties with acute COVID-19. Sequenced material: PBMCs or T cells enriched from blood (not recorded which). The CDR3 is CASAPPARTNEKLFF. The CDR3 DNA sequence: TGTGCCAGCGCCCCCCCAGCGAGAACTAATGAAAAACTGTTTTTT.